This TCR beta chain emerged from a study of cytomegalovirus exposure and HLA in healthy donors (dated by TCRdb to the late 2010s). Study-wide context: According to an earlier analysis of several hundred of the donors, 200 million or so T cells yielded 95 million to 140 million unique TCR beta sequences and about 280 Gb of sequence data. To predict cytomegalovirus infection status, the study combined high-throughput TCR immunosequencing, statistical association of individual TCRs with disease status, and machine learning. HLA typing covered class I and class II loci at four-digit resolution. Approximately 310 gigabases of sequencing data and 80 million or so unique TCR sequences were included in an early release covering 550 to 800 HLA-typed donors. A later genetic analysis took genome-wide SNP genotypes for about 60% of the roughly 670 donors and used that subset as a discovery cohort. A later analysis re-analyzed previously published TCR beta repertoires from 500 to 700 donors and added high-resolution HLA genotyping to study TCR occurrence patterns. Rather than drawing on any new phenotypic data, the later analysis identified candidate immune exposures from TCR beta sequences and the way those sequences occurred across donors. The aim of the study was to test whether cataloging public T cell receptors could identify signatures of past pathogen exposure. Donor age, sex, ethnicity and CMV serostatus were collected together with the repertoire data. An earlier analysis of around 580 of the donors used high-throughput TCR beta sequencing to judge whether each TCR beta V gene segment behaved as functional or pseudogenic. A separate validation cohort of roughly 110 different subjects was used in addition to the roughly 670-subject first cohort. Roughly five DR-DQ haplotypes were handled as single units for association and clustering, since linkage in the cohort was strong. Every discovery cohort repertoire had been produced on one sequencing platform. Across under 500 genotyped donors of the cohort, an average of about 220,000 unique TCR beta nucleotide sequences per donor were sequenced, and about a sixth of those sequences were non-productive. The study used immunosequencing to profile the T cell repertoires of 666 subjects and linked those repertoires to cytomegalovirus serostatus. The number of typed donors differed by locus: roughly 629-640 for A, B, C, DRB1 and DQB1; approximately 540 for DQA1; 606 for DPA1; and approximately 450 for DPB1. The genetic ancestry cluster associated with self-reported Caucasian donors included about 84% of the 398 genotyped donors.

The cohort was made up of several hundred healthy bone marrow donors. At the time of sampling, every cohort member was nominally healthy, though immune exposures that went unrecorded were likely present. The donor tested CMV seronegative, placing the donor among the 350 or so seronegative members of the cohort. A peripheral blood sample was collected from each donor, and TCR beta sequencing was performed on peripheral blood mononuclear cells. Genomic DNA extraction from the blood cell samples was performed with the Qiagen DNeasy Blood Extraction Kit. The library was obtained by the immunoSEQ multiplex PCR assay. A mixture of 60 forward primers for TCR Vbeta segments and 13 reverse primers for TCR Jbeta segments was used in the multiplex PCR. Amplification of the CDR3 region of rearranged TCR beta genes was performed with a multiplex PCR assay on genomic DNA. On the Illumina HiSeq System, the amplified TCR beta libraries were sequenced as 87-base-pair reads. Processing in the source paper ran as follows. Across the 670 or so repertoires, a later analysis counted tens of millions of unique TCR beta chains, roughly 11 million of which were shared by at least two donors. Raw reads were error-corrected and collapsed into unique sequences by a nearest-neighbor algorithm in which closely related sequences were merged to remove PCR and sequencing errors. CDR3 sequences were aligned to IMGT reference sequences to assign V, D and J gene segments. For a sequence to be retained, at least a six-nucleotide match to both a V gene segment and a J gene segment was required. Rearrangements were classified as productive when the CDR3 lacked stop codons and remained in frame with V and J, and all other rearrangements were classified as non-productive. CDR3 was defined according to IMGT convention as the region running from the second conserved V-encoded cysteine to the conserved J-encoded phenylalanine. The earlier analysis of 587 of the donors excluded sequences that lacked an unambiguous match to a single V gene segment. In an earlier analysis of more than 500 of the donors, a V segment was called functional when productive rearrangements were above 56.7%, and segregating when the standard deviation between donors exceeded 5%. A statistical classification framework was developed to diagnose cytomegalovirus status using the catalog of TCR beta chain sequences. V and J gene assignment, in a later analysis, came from comparing TCR nucleotide sequences with IMGT/GENE-DB human TR gene sequences. A later analysis assigned CDR3 sequences and most-parsimonious VDJ recombination scenarios with the TCRdist pipeline. In a later analysis, each TCR beta chain was defined by its CDR3 amino acid sequence together with its V-gene family, and reads lacking a unique V-gene family were excluded. As a way to deal with suspected cross-contamination and a sequencing artifact, a later analysis dropped hundreds of nucleotide sequences that were highly shared and had low generation probability. A later analysis calculated a clonal expansion index for each public chain from normalized within-repertoire ranks of inferred template counts. Generation probabilities in a later analysis came from a VDJ recombination model fitted to out-of-frame rearrangements, and those results were checked against IGoR. In a later analysis, hypergeometric tests were used to score TCR-TCR, TCR-HLA and TCR-CMV co-occurrence, with a repertoire-size bias correction applied to TCR pairs. A later analysis estimated false discovery rates by permuting HLA or CMV assignments 20 times. A later analysis grouped co-occurring TCRs with DBSCAN, adding TCRdist sequence similarity when clustering within HLA-allele-positive subsets. Repertoires with fewer than 30,000 or more than 120,000 public chains, plus five repertoires with anomalous nucleotide sharing, were excluded from co-occurrence clustering. Imported from immuneACCESS, the table was reduced by TCRdb to in-frame sequences with V and J called. These copies leave out some clones; in studies compared against another copy, an unresolved V gene accounts for under half, and the cause of the remainder is not known. Clone size and V and J calls were adopted from that table, with D and trimming inferred from the DNA. The sample table lists about 130,000 clones, roughly 80% of them with a count of one. 2% to 2.5% of the sample goes to the ten largest clones.

The paper's findings and limits, for the study overall: Sequencing depth was assumed to be roughly uniform across donors in the presence/absence analyses, though that assumption may not hold. A cluster of highly shared sequence variants was judged likely to be a technical artifact of the sequencing pipeline. A later analysis found that most CMV-associated TCR beta chains appeared HLA-restricted, with HLA associations seemingly driven largely by CMV exposure. This cohort had only TCR beta chains sequenced, and the lack of alpha or paired-chain data limited which features could be detected. HLA typing was unavailable for some donors at each locus, so association tests used only the typed subset. A further reported finding was that TCR beta sequences accurately predicted the HLA-A and HLA-B alleles for most subjects in the first cohort. The only immune exposure information available for the cohort was CMV serostatus. The study gave a list of some 150 TCR beta chains associated with cytomegalovirus. It was suggested by the authors that the approach could potentially be generalized to other disease states and immunological phenotypes. Most TCR sequences were seen in very few donors, while some public TCRs were found in many individuals. An association between a missense DCLRE1C variant and V-gene and J-gene trimming of TCR beta chains was found in a later genetic analysis and replicated in an independent cohort. Correlated functional status among segregating V segments might be attributable to linkage disequilibrium, but an unknown experimental factor could not be ruled out. Several of the top co-occurrence clusters appeared to be linked to parvovirus B19, influenza, CMV and Epstein-Barr virus, according to a later analysis. Specific HLA alleles were associated with 16,951 TCR beta sequences at a false discovery rate of 0.05 in a later analysis. A later analysis found that TCR association rates varied across HLA loci, with DRB1 alleles showing the most associated TCRs and HLA-C alleles the fewest. Because counts were too low, about 18 rarely observed V segments, including chromosome 9 orphons, were left out of the earlier analysis of about 500 of the donors. Strong co-occurrence of HLA alleles, especially DR and DQ, made assigning TCR associations to individual alleles difficult. A few of the identified cytomegalovirus-associated TCR beta chains were confirmed in vitro to be specific for cytomegalovirus antigens. The classifier was reported to diagnose cytomegalovirus status with high specificity and sensitivity in both the original cohort and the validation cohort. In an earlier analysis of 587 of the donors, most TCR beta V segments were observed in productive rearrangements about 87% or about 30% of the time, broadly matching IMGT annotations. A later analysis found that HLA-associated TCR beta chains were more clonally expanded and had lower generation probabilities than equally common non-associated chains. According to a later genetic analysis, donors in an Asian-associated ancestry cluster had fewer N-insertions in productive TCRs than the roughly 660-donor mean.

With respect to this clone: The antigen it binds to is not known. Per-base qualities were not stored, and no clone one base away is much larger.

Sequenced sample: PBMCs. The receptor's source is a man aged 25 to 45 in good health and CMV-seronegative.

The CDR3 protein sequence reads: CASSDRPGNEQYF. The base sequence is TGTGCCAGCAGTGATAGGCCGGGGAACGAGCAGTACTTC. The chain is made from TRBV6-4 and TRBJ2-7; the D gene is perhaps TRBD2, on 5 matching bases. V is reduced by 3 bases and J by 5 bases, leaving a spacing of 11 bases between them. CDR1 MRHNA and CDR2 SNTAGT are derived from the germline V gene. From its cysteine to its phenylalanine, the CDR3 spans 13 amino acids. CDR3 DNA only is kept here, 39 bases in frame from base 1.